A single sample gave rise to the 13 T cell receptor beta chains below, sequenced in a study of early T cells in non-severe SARS-CoV-2 infection. MiXCR, applied by TCRdb to the 5' RACE reads, yields one record per CDR3 protein. The sample lists over 55,000 distinct CDR3 sequences, roughly a tenth occurring once. Sequenced: whole blood. These TCRs come from an adult who was a healthcare worker with PCR-confirmed SARS-CoV-2 infection or an uninfected control (not recorded which).

This clonotype was seen only a few times. The rearrangement joins TRBV30 to TRBJ2-3, with D perhaps matching TRBD1 (5 bases). This CDR3 has 15 amino acids. V was cut by 0 bases and J by 4 bases, with 14 bases left in between. Germline values: CDR1 GTSNPN, CDR2 SVGIG (reference sequence). In DNA form, the CDR3 reads TGTGCCTGGAGTGTTTTTCGCAGGGCGTCAGATACGCAGTATTTT. As protein: CAWSVFRRASDTQYF.

This chain connects TRBV11-2 to TRBJ1-5; 7 nucleotides match TRBD1. Unmatched junction bases numbered 12, after V lost 6 bases and J lost 1 base. The CDR3 spans 17 residues. Germline-derived CDR1 and CDR2 are SGHAT and FQNNGV. The CDR3 is CASRISDRVRSNQPQHF. The DNA for the CDR3 is TGTGCCAGCAGGATTTCAGACAGGGTACGCAGCAATCAGCCCCAGCATTTT.

This clonotype was detected a few times. The rearrangement joins TRBV7-2 to TRBJ2-6, with 7 bases matching TRBD1. CDR1 and CDR2 from the germline V gene are SGHTA and FQGNSA. J lost 2 bases, V lost 0 bases, and 1 base had no gene match. This CDR3 is 16 amino acids long. The CDR3 nucleotides are TGTGCCAGCAGCTTAGCCGGGACAGCTGGGGCCAACGTCCTGACTTTC. Translated, it gives CASSLAGTAGANVLTF. The whole variable domain, remainder taken from reference TRBV7-2 and TRBJ2-6, is GAGVSQSPSNKVTEKGKDVELRCDPISGHTALYWYRQSLGQGLEFLIYFQGNSAPDKSGLPSDRFSAERTGGSVSTLTIQRTQQEDSAVYLCASSLAGTAGANVLTFGAGSRLTVL.

This clonotype was picked up a small number of times. The V gene is TRBV10-3, the J gene TRBJ2-1; 15 bases agree with TRBD2. J gave up 4 bases and V 6 bases, and 7 bases lay outside the gene matches. CDR1 and CDR2 (germline): ENHRY, SYGVKD. The CDR3 has 17 residues. CDR3 sequence: CAISPGLAGGVYNEQFF. The CDR3 region has the DNA TGTGCCATCAGCCCCGGACTAGCGGGGGGGGTTTACAATGAGCAGTTCTTC.

This clonotype was detected only a few times. The chain joins TRBV18 to TRBJ2-5, with D perhaps matching TRBD1 (5 bases). V lost 5 bases and J 2 bases, leaving 12 bases between the germline ends. This CDR3 comprises 14 residues. Germline assignment: CDR1 KGHSH and CDR2 LQKENI. The CDR3: CASSSTELQETQYF. In DNA, the CDR3 is TGTGCCAGCTCATCGACAGAATTACAAGAGACCCAGTACTTC.

V is TRBV5-1 and J is TRBJ2-6, with 8 bases identical to TRBD1. In germline, CDR1 is SGHRS, CDR2 YFSETQ. V was pared by 5 bases and J by 2 bases, with 3 bases of the junction left unmatched. This CDR3 is 15 amino acids long. CDR3 protein: CASSQQGAGANVLTF. Here the CDR3 DNA reads TGCGCCAGCAGTCAACAGGGGGCTGGGGCCAACGTCCTGACTTTC.

This clonotype was counted at least ten times. This sequence joins TRBV24-1 and TRBJ2-1; 10 bases line up with TRBD2. The CDR3 spans 13 residues. V shed 7 bases and J 4 bases; nucleotides not matched to a gene: 0. Germline V gene lookup returns CDR1 KGHDR and CDR2 SFDVKD. The CDR3 sequence is CATRAGGYNEQFF. The CDR3 coding sequence is TGTGCCACCAGAGCGGGGGGGTACAATGAGCAGTTCTTC.

In this sample, this clonotype turned up a few times. The gene calls are TRBV19 and TRBJ2-5; D not resolved. Germline V gives CDR1 LNHDA, CDR2 SQIVND (reference sequence). Between the trimmed V and J ends, which lost 5 bases and 2 bases, there was a span of 15 bases. There are 15 residues in the CDR3. The CDR3 region is CASSDSSKLQETQYF. Here the CDR3 DNA reads TGTGCCAGTAGTGATTCGTCGAAACTACAAGAGACCCAGTACTTC.

This sequence joins TRBV29-1 and TRBJ2-5, with TRBD1 matching 9 bases. The CDR3 loop spans 14 amino acids. J gave up 2 bases and V 8 bases, and 9 bases lay outside the gene matches. Germline-derived CDR1 and CDR2 are SQVTM and ANQGSEA. CDR3 loop: CSFQEQGAQETQYF. DNA for the CDR3: TGCAGCTTCCAAGAACAGGGGGCTCAAGAGACCCAGTACTTC.

In this sample, this clonotype turned up many times. The chain couples TRBV7-2 to TRBJ2-3, with D maybe TRBD2 (5 bases). The CDR3 consists of 15 residues. Germline assignment: CDR1 SGHTA and CDR2 FQGNSA. The V gene lost 2 bases and the J gene lost 6 bases, with 15 bases spanning the gap. As DNA, the CDR3 is TGTGCCAGCAGCTTATGGGCTAGCTCGGTGGATACGCAGTATTTT. Its protein product is CASSLWASSVDTQYF.

The sample holds many counts of this clonotype. The J gene is TRBJ1-1, the V gene TRBV10-2; the match to TRBD1 covers 8 bases. CDR3 length equals 14 residues. J gave up 1 base and V 6 bases, and 4 bases lay outside the gene matches. Germline V gene data show CDR1 as WSHSY and CDR2 as SAAADI. DNA for the CDR3: TGCGCCAGCAGCCCTGACAGGGGGAACACTGAAGCTTTCTTT. It is translated as CASSPDRGNTEAFF.

This clonotype showed up just a few times. The rearrangement links TRBV11-3 to TRBJ2-2; D is possibly TRBD1 (6 bases). This CDR3 has 15 amino acids. V lost 2 bases, J lost 5 bases, and 12 bases lay in between. Germline V gene lookup returns CDR1 SGHNT and CDR2 YENEEA. As DNA, the CDR3 is TGTGCCAGCAGCTTAACCGGGACAAAAACCGGGGAGCTGTTTTTT. Translation gives CASSLTGTKTGELFF.

The rearrangement uses TRBV20-1 and TRBJ2-7, with 7 bases that match TRBD2. Germline CDR1 reads DFQATT; CDR2 reads SNEGSKA (reference sequence). The CDR3 extends over 14 amino acids. The V segment lost 3 bases and the J segment 3 bases; nucleotides outside the gene matches: 8. As DNA, the CDR3 is TGCAGTGCTAGTTCAGCGGGGACTTTCTACGAGCAGTACGTC. Translated, it gives CSASSAGTFYEQYV.